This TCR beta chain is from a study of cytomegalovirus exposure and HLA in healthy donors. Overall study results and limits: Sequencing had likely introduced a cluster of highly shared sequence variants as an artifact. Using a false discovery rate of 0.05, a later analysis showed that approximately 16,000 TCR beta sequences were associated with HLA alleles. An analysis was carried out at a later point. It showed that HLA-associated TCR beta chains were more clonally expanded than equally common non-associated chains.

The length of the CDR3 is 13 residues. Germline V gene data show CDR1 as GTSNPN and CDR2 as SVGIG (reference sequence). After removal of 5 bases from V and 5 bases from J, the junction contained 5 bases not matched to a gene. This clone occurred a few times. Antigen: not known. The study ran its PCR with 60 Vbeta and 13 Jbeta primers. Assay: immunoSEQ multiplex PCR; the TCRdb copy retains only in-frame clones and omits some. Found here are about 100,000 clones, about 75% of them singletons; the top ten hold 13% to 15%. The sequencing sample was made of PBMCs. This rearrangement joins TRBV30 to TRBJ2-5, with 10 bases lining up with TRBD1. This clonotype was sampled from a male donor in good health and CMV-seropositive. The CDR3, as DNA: TGTGCCTGGCGGGACAGGGGTTTGGAGACCCAGTACTTC. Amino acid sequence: CAWRDRGLETQYF.